These 32 T cell receptor beta chains originate from one sample sequenced in a study of blood T cell repertoires in COVID-19. Produced via immunoSEQ multiplex PCR; TCRdb's table is partial and in-frame only. This repertoire shows 200,000 to 250,000 clones, about 83% found once; its top ten account for 12%. The sequencing input was peripheral blood. These receptors originate from a man aged 80 or over with acute or convalescent COVID-19.

The rearrangement joins TRBV5-1 to TRBJ2-1; maybe TRBD2 (6 bases). Deletions cut 2 bases from V and 6 bases from J, with 15 bases between. Germline V gene lookup returns CDR1 SGHRS and CDR2 YFSETQ. This CDR3 region has 15 residues. The CDR3 sequence: CASSLAGGPSNEQFF. DNA for the CDR3: TGCGCCAGCAGCTTAGCAGGAGGGCCCAGCAATGAGCAGTTCTTC. Full variable domain (remainder filled in from reference TRBV5-1 and TRBJ2-1): KAGVTQTPRYLIKTRGQQVTLSCSPISGHRSVSWYQQTPGQGLQFLFEYFSETQRNKGNFPGRFSGRQFSNSRSEMNVSTLELGDSALYLCASSLAGGPSNEQFFGPGTRLTVL.

The V and J genes are TRBV4-3 and TRBJ1-2, with D possibly being TRBD1 (6 bases). The CDR3 is 15 amino acids. The germline CDR1 and CDR2 sequences are LGHNA and YSLEER. The V gene lost 1 base and the J gene lost 0 bases, with 9 bases spanning the gap. Here the CDR3 reads CASSQAGTTNYGYTF. DNA of the CDR3: TGCGCCAGCAGCCAAGCCGGGACAACTAACTATGGCTACACCTTC.

CDR3 amino acids: CASSLATASPEKLFF. The DNA of the CDR3 is TGCGCCAGCAGCTTGGCCACAGCTTCCCCTGAAAAACTGTTTTTT. The rearrangement links TRBV5-1 to TRBJ1-4; D is undetermined. The CDR3 has 15 amino acids. Trimming cost V 0 bases and J 7 bases, with 13 bases left between them. Looked up from germline, CDR1 is SGHRS and CDR2 is YFSETQ.

This clone was detected only once. This chain joins TRBV3-1 (or the pseudogene TRBV3-2) and TRBJ2-1; D might be TRBD1 (5 bases). This CDR3 has 15 residues. CDR1 and CDR2 (germline): LGHDT, YNNKEL (reference sequence). V shed 4 bases and J shed 4 bases, with 14 bases lying between them. The CDR3 nucleotides are TGTGCCAGCAGCCCCACAGGCATAGAGTACAATGAGCAGTTCTTC. Translating gives CASSPTGIEYNEQFF.

The rearrangement uses TRBV11-2 and TRBJ2-3; perhaps TRBD2 as D (6 bases). The CDR3 runs 12 residues. In germline, CDR1 is SGHAT, CDR2 FQNNGV. V lost 6 bases and J 5 bases, leaving 9 bases between the germline ends. The CDR3 DNA sequence: TGTGCCAGCAGTCTGGGGGGAGATACGCAGTATTTT. Amino acid sequence: CASSLGGDTQYF.

The chain joins TRBV5-5 to TRBJ2-5; TRBD1 matches 10 bases. The CDR3 has 15 amino acids. Trimming cost V 0 bases and J 6 bases; bases outside gene matches: 5. The germline V gene has CDR1 SGHKS and CDR2 YYEKEE (reference sequence). In nucleotides, the CDR3 is TGTGCCAGCAGCTTGGTAGGGACAGGGGCAAAGACCCAGTACTTC. Its protein is CASSLVGTGAKTQYF.

The rearrangement links TRBV11-3 to TRBJ2-7; unclear D gene. Between the trimmed V and J ends, which lost 5 bases and 5 bases, there was a span of 19 bases. The CDR3 is 15 amino acids. Germline V gene sequence: CDR1 SGHNT, CDR2 YENEEA. CDR3 in amino acids: CASSPGLGLRDEQYF. The CDR3 coding sequence is TGTGCCAGCAGCCCCGGATTGGGTCTTCGGGACGAGCAGTACTTC.

The chain carries TRBV7-9 and TRBJ2-1, with 8 bases aligning to TRBD1. The V segment lost 5 bases and the J segment 8 bases; nucleotides outside the gene matches: 8. The germline gives CDR1 SEHNR, CDR2 FQNEAQ (reference sequence). The CDR3 length is 14 residues. DNA for the CDR3: TGTGCCAGCAGCACACGACAGGGGAGAGATGAGCAGTTCTTC. Its protein is CASSTRQGRDEQFF.

In this sample, this clone turned up a few times. The chain combines TRBV24-1 with TRBJ1-5; D not resolved. Germline CDR1 KGHDR, CDR2 SFDVKD. Trimming removed 2 bases at V and 2 bases at J, with 9 bases between. The length of the CDR3 is 15 residues. CDR3 DNA sequence: TGTGCCACCAGTGATTCGGGGAGAGGCAATCAGCCCCAGCATTTT. Translating gives CATSDSGRGNQPQHF.

This rearrangement joins TRBV9 to TRBJ1-2, with D uncertain. CDR1 and CDR2 (germline): SGDLS, YYNGEE. With 0 bases removed from V and 2 bases from J, the gap between germline ends came to 5 bases. The CDR3 has 13 amino acids. The CDR3 loop reads CASSVVENYGYTF. DNA of the CDR3: TGTGCCAGCAGCGTAGTAGAGAACTATGGCTACACCTTC.

The chain's CDR3 is CASSLLRDRVYEQYF. The CDR3 DNA follows: TGTGCCAGCAGCTTGCTCCGGGACAGGGTCTACGAGCAGTACTTC. The chain links TRBV7-2 to TRBJ2-7; 9 positions match TRBD1. V shed 3 bases, J shed 3 bases, and the junction held 6 bases outside the gene matches. CDR3 size: 15 residues. CDR1 SGHTA and CDR2 FQGNSA come from the germline V gene. The full variable domain, its missing parts supplied by reference TRBV7-2 and TRBJ2-7, is GAGVSQSPSNKVTEKGKDVELRCDPISGHTALYWYRQSLGQGLEFLIYFQGNSAPDKSGLPSDRFSAERTGGSVSTLTIQRTQQEDSAVYLCASSLLRDRVYEQYFGPGTRLTVT.

The V and J genes are TRBV11-3 and TRBJ2-2; D ambiguous. Germline CDR1 SGHNT, CDR2 YENEEA. The CDR3 is made up of 12 amino acids. V was pared by 6 bases and J by 6 bases, with 8 bases between. CDR3 sequence reads: CASRLFAGELFF. The CDR3 coding sequence is TGTGCCAGCAGACTATTCGCCGGGGAGCTGTTTTTT.

The V and J genes are TRBV28 and TRBJ1-4; D is perhaps TRBD1 (6 bases). The CDR3 runs to 17 residues. In germline, CDR1 is MDHEN, CDR2 SYDVKM. The ends were cut back, 4 bases at V and 6 bases at J, with 21 bases in the middle. The CDR3 protein is CASSSSLDGSGDEKLFF. The DNA of the CDR3 is TGTGCCAGCAGTTCCTCGCTCGACGGCTCAGGGGATGAAAAACTGTTTTTT.

The chain combines TRBV29-1 with TRBJ2-7, with 9 bases aligning to TRBD2. V gave up 4 bases and J gave up 2 bases; unmatched junction bases: 3. This CDR3 region has 13 residues. Germline CDR1 SQVTM, CDR2 ANQGSEA. The CDR3 region is CSVATSGAYEQYF. The CDR3 DNA is TGCAGCGTTGCGACTAGCGGTGCCTACGAGCAGTACTTC.

The chain carries TRBV28 and TRBJ1-1; D not certain. Germline CDR1 and CDR2: MDHEN and SYDVKM. The CDR3 covers 10 residues. The V and J ends lost 5 bases and 8 bases respectively, with 6 bases between them. The CDR3 loop reads CASSRLEAFF. The DNA of the CDR3 is TGTGCCAGCAGTCGTCTCGAAGCTTTCTTT. Full variable domain (remainder filled in from reference TRBV28 and TRBJ1-1): DVKVTQSSRYLVKRTGEKVFLECVQDMDHENMFWYRQDPGLGLRLIYFSYDVKMKEKGDIPEGYSVSREKKERFSLILESASTNQTSMYLCASSRLEAFFGQGTRLTVV.

V is TRBV28 and J is TRBJ2-7, with 11 nucleotides matching TRBD2. The V gene end was trimmed by 2 bases and the J gene end by 4 bases; junction bases not matched to a gene: 4. The CDR3 consists of 15 residues. The germline V gene encodes CDR1 MDHEN and CDR2 SYDVKM. In nucleotides, the CDR3 is TGTGCCAGCAGTTTACCCGGGACTAGCGGATACGAGCAGTACTTC. Encoded protein: CASSLPGTSGYEQYF.

The genes are TRBV7-2 and TRBJ1-2; TRBD1 might be the D (5 bases). The CDR3 loop spans 13 amino acids. Trimming took off 6 bases at V and 6 bases at J, with 14 bases between the two ends. The germline V gene encodes CDR1 SGHTA and CDR2 FQGNSA. CDR3 sequence reads: CASSPQGWNGYTF. As DNA, the CDR3 is TGTGCCAGCAGTCCTCAGGGTTGGAATGGCTACACCTTC.

The V and J genes are TRBV27 and TRBJ2-6, with 8 nucleotides matching TRBD1. The junction had 8 bases not matched to a gene; V was cut back by 4 bases and J by 0 bases. This CDR3 is 18 amino acids long. CDR1 and CDR2 (germline): MNHEY, SMNVEV (reference sequence). The CDR3 loop reads CASSSGTGFGSGANVLTF. The CDR3 nucleotides are TGTGCCAGCAGTTCAGGGACAGGATTCGGCTCTGGGGCCAACGTCCTGACTTTC.

The chain couples TRBV28 to TRBJ1-1; 12 bases align to TRBD1. Trimming cost V 3 bases and J 1 base; bases outside gene matches: 9. The CDR3 is 18 residues long. From germline, CDR1 is MDHEN and CDR2 SYDVKM. The CDR3 DNA reads TGTGCCAGCAGTTTGGGTAGGGGACAGGGGGCCCCGAACACTGAAGCTTTCTTT. Its translation is CASSLGRGQGAPNTEAFF.

V gene TRBV7-2 combines with J gene TRBJ2-1; 8 bases are a match to TRBD2. Looked up from germline, CDR1 is SGHTA and CDR2 is FQGNSA. The length of the CDR3 is 18 residues. With 2 bases clipped from V and 2 bases from J, the junction kept 11 bases outside the gene matches. The chain's CDR3 is CASSLKRLAGLAYNEQFF. The CDR3 DNA reads as TGTGCCAGCAGCTTAAAGCGCTTAGCGGGGCTCGCCTACAATGAGCAGTTCTTC.

The J gene is TRBJ1-2, the V gene TRBV6-1; D is ambiguous. V dropped 1 base and J dropped 8 bases, with 20 bases sitting between them. The germline V gene has CDR1 MNHNS and CDR2 SASEGT. The CDR3 loop spans 16 amino acids. In DNA form, the CDR3 reads TGTGCCAGCAGTGAAGATGGGTTCGGCCGAGCGGTGGGCTACACCTTC. Amino acid sequence: CASSEDGFGRAVGYTF.

The V and J genes are TRBV29-1 and TRBJ1-4; D possibly corresponds to TRBD1 (5 bases). In germline, CDR1 is SQVTM, CDR2 ANQGSEA. The length of the CDR3 is 12 residues. V was clipped by 4 bases and J by 6 bases, with 9 bases between them. The chain's CDR3 is CSVGRGDEKLFF. CDR3 coding DNA: TGCAGCGTTGGTCGGGGGGATGAAAAACTGTTTTTT.

The rearrangement links TRBV19 to TRBJ1-5, with 9 bases lining up with TRBD1. The J segment lost 6 bases and the V segment lost 6 bases, leaving 3 bases of the junction unmatched. The CDR3 consists of 13 residues. CDR1 is LNHDA, CDR2 SQIVND, per germline (reference sequence). The CDR3 DNA is TGTGCCAGTAGCCGGGACAGGGTTCAGCCCCAGCATTTT. This encodes CASSRDRVQPQHF.

J is TRBJ1-6 and V is TRBV2; no clear D. Germline V gene data show CDR1 as SNHLY and CDR2 as FYNNEI. The CDR3 spans 15 residues. Trimming cost V 0 bases and J 7 bases, with 10 bases left between them. The CDR3 DNA reads TGTGCCAGCAGTGAAGCGCGGGGTCCGAATTCACCCCTCCACTTT. Residues: CASSEARGPNSPLHF.

This clone occurred a few times. The chain combines TRBV7-3 with TRBJ1-3; 9 nucleotides agree with TRBD1. Germline values: CDR1 SGHTA, CDR2 FQGTGA. J lost 2 bases, V lost 0 bases, and 2 bases had no gene match. This CDR3 comprises 16 residues. CDR3 residues: CASSLTGQGTGNTIYF. The CDR3 bases are TGTGCCAGCAGCTTAACCGGACAGGGGACTGGAAACACCATATATTTT.

This clone was counted a single time. V is TRBV3-1 (or the pseudogene TRBV3-2) and J is TRBJ1-5; a possible D gene is TRBD1 (6 bases). The germline gives CDR1 LGHDT, CDR2 YNNKEL (reference sequence). V was pared by 4 bases and J by 4 bases, with 11 bases between. The CDR3 has 14 residues. The CDR3: CASSPGHGNQPQHF. As DNA, the CDR3 is TGTGCCAGCAGCCCGGGACACGGGAATCAGCCCCAGCATTTT.

This chain uses TRBV28 with TRBJ2-7; perhaps TRBD2 as D (6 bases). V was pared by 2 bases and J by 3 bases, with 11 bases between. The CDR3 extends over 14 amino acids. CDR1 and CDR2 (germline): MDHEN, SYDVKM. DNA for the CDR3: TGTGCCAGCAGTTTAGCGGTGGGGGGCTACGAGCAGTACTTC. Residues: CASSLAVGGYEQYF.

This clone came up once. This chain uses TRBV3-1 (or the pseudogene TRBV3-2) with TRBJ2-1; 8 positions agree with TRBD2. Germline V gene data show CDR1 as LGHDT and CDR2 as YNNKEL (reference sequence). Losses at the gene ends were 4 bases for V and 2 bases for J; bases not matched to a gene: 4. This CDR3 is built from 15 residues. This CDR3 is CASSLLAGPYNEQFF. In DNA, the CDR3 is TGTGCCAGCAGCCTGTTAGCGGGACCCTACAATGAGCAGTTCTTC.

Written as DNA, the CDR3 is TGCGCCAGCAGCTTAGAAGCCGGGACAGTGAGCACCGGGGAGCTGTTTTTT. Protein: CASSLEAGTVSTGELFF. The J gene is TRBJ2-2, the V gene TRBV5-1, with 7 bases matching TRBD1. Losses at the gene ends were 2 bases for V and 4 bases for J; bases not matched to a gene: 11. This CDR3 contains 17 residues. Germline lookup yields CDR1 SGHRS and CDR2 YFSETQ.

The chain couples TRBV6-5 to TRBJ1-4; the match to TRBD1 covers 9 bases. Looked up from germline, CDR1 is MNHEY and CDR2 is SVGAGI. Germline trimming cut 6 bases from V and 8 bases from J; bases unmatched to any gene: 7. The CDR3 has 14 amino acids. CDR3 loop: CASRPGQGSEKLFF. CDR3 DNA sequence: TGTGCCAGCAGGCCGGGACAGGGAAGCGAAAAACTGTTTTTT.

The chain employs TRBV28 and TRBJ1-2; TRBD1 might be the D (5 bases). The CDR3 has 13 amino acids. The V end lost 4 bases, the J end lost 3 bases, and 9 bases lay between the germline ends. In germline, CDR1 is MDHEN, CDR2 SYDVKM. Here the CDR3 reads CASSSRGYYGYTF. Here the CDR3 DNA reads TGTGCCAGCAGTTCAAGGGGTTACTATGGCTACACCTTC.

This chain links TRBV2 with TRBJ1-4; 9 bases are shared with TRBD1. Per germline, CDR1 SNHLY and CDR2 FYNNEI. V lost 4 bases and J lost 8; bases outside the gene matches: 14. The CDR3 is 17 residues long. CDR3 bases: TGTGCCAGCAGTGGATTGACTGGGGGGACAGGGCCCGAAAAACTGTTTTTT. Its translation is CASSGLTGGTGPEKLFF.